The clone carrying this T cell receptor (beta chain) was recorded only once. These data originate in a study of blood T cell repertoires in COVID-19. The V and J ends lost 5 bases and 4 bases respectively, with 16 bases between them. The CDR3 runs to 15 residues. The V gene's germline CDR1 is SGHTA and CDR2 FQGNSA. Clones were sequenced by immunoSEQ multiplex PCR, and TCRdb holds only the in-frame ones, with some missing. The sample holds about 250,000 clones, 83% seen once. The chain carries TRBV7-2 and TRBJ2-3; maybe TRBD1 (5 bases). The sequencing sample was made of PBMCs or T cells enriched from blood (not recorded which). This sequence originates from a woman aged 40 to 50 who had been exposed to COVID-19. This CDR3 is CASSPRGRVADTQYF. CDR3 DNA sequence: TGTGCCAGCAGCCCAAGGGGAAGGGTGGCAGATACGCAGTATTTT.